Here is one T cell receptor (beta chain) with its context. The antigen remains unidentified. The ends were cut back, 3 bases at V and 5 bases at J, with 13 bases in the middle. Germline-derived CDR1 and CDR2 are DFQATT and SNEGSKA (reference sequence). The CDR3 sequence is 14 residues long. This specimen belongs to a study of T cells in Graves' hyperthyroidism and ophthalmopathy. Whole-study results and caveats: Most clonotypes that expanded in the thyroid above 0.001 also showed up in blood.

Researchers amplified the TCR beta CDR3 regions from RNA transcripts. HTBI primers were used for first-round RT-PCR of the TCR CDR3. Each CDR3 protein is one row after TCRdb ran MiXCR on the multiplex PCR reads. The sample has roughly 420,000 distinct CDR3 sequences, approximately 13% seen once; the top ten hold roughly 4.8%. The chain combines TRBV20-1 with TRBJ1-4; D may be TRBD1 (5 bases). The source of this sequence is a woman aged 18 to 35 with Graves' hyperthyroidism. Source material: blood. The CDR3 region is CSARGPRINEKLFF. CDR3 DNA sequence: TGCAGTGCTAGGGGACCCAGGATAAATGAAAAACTGTTTTTT.